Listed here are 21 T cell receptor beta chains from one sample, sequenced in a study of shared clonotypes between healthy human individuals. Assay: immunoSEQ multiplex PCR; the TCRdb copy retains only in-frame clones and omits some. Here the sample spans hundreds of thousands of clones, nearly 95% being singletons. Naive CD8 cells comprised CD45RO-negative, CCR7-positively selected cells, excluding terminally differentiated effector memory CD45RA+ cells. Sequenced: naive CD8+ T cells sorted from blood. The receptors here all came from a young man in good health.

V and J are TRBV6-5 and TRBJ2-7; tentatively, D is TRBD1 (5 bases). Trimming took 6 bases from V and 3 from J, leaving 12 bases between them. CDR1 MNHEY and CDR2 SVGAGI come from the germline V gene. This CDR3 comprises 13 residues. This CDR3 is CASSLQGFYEQYF. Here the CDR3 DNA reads TGTGCCAGCAGCCTTCAGGGTTTCTACGAGCAGTACTTC.

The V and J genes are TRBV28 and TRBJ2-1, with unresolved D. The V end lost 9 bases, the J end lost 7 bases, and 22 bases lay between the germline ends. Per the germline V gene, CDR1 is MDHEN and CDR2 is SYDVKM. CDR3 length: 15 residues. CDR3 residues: CASREVESVRNEQFF. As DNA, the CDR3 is TGTGCCAGTCGAGAGGTTGAGTCGGTTCGTAATGAGCAGTTCTTC.

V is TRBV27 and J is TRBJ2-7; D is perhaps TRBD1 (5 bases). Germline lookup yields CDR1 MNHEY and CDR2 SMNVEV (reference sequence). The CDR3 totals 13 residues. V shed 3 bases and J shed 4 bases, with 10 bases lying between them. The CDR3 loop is CASSFWQGYEQYF. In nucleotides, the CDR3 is TGTGCCAGCAGTTTTTGGCAGGGTTACGAGCAGTACTTC.

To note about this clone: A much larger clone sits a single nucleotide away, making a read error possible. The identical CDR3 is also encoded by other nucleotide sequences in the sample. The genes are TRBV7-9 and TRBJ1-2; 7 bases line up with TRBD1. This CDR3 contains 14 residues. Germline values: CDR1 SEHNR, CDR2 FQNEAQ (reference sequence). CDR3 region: CASTPGEGGYGYTF. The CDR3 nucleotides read TGTGCCAGCACCCCAGGGGAAGGGGGCTATGGCTATACCTTC.

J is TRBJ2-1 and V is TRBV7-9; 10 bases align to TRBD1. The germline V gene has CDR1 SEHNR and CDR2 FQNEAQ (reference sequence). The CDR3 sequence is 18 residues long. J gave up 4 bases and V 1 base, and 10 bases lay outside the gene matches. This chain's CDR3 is CASSLGRGDRGRYNEQFF. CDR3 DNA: TGTGCCAGCAGCTTAGGTAGAGGAGACAGGGGGCGATACAATGAGCAGTTCTTC.

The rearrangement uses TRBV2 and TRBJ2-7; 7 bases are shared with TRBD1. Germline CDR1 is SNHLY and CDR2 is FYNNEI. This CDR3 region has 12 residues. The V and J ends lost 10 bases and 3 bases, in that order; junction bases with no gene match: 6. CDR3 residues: CATQGQHYEQYF. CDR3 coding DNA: TGTGCCACCCAGGGACAGCACTACGAGCAGTACTTC.

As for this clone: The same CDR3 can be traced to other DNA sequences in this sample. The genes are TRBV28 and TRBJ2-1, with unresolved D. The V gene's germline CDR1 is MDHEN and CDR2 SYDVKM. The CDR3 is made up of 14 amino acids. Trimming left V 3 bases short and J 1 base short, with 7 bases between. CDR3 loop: CASSFPGSYNEQFF. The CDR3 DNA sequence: TGTGCCAGCAGTTTCCCTGGGTCCTACAATGAGCAGTTCTTC.

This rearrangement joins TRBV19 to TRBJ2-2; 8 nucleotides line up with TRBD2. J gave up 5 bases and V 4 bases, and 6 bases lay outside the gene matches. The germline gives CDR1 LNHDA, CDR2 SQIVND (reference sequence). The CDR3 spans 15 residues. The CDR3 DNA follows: TGTGCCAGTAGTACCCGGGAGGGTGGGACCGGGGAGCTGTTTTTT. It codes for CASSTREGGTGELFF.

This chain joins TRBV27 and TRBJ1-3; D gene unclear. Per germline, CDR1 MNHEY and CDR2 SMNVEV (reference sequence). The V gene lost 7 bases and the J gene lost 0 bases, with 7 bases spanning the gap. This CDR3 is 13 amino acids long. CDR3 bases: TGTGCCAGCAAGAAGGCCTCTGGAAACACCATATATTTT. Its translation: CASKKASGNTIYF.

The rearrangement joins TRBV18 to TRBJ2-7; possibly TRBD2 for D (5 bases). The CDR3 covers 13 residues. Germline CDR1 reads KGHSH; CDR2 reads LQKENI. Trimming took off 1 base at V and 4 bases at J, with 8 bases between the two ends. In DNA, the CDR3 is TGTGCCAGCTCACCACGAGGGAGATACGAGCAGTACTTC. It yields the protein CASSPRGRYEQYF.

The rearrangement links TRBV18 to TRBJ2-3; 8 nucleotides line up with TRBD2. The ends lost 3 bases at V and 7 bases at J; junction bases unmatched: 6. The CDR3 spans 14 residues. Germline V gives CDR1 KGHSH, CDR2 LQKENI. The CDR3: CASSPPGLENTQYF. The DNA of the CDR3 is TGTGCCAGCTCACCCCCGGGACTAGAGAATACGCAGTATTTT.

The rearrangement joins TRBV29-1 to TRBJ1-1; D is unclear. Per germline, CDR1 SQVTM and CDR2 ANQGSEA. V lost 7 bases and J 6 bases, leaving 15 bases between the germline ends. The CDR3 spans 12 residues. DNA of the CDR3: TGCAGCGCCGATGTTGGGAGTTCTGAAGCTTTCTTT. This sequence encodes CSADVGSSEAFF. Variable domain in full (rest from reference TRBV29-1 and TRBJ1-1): SAVISQKPSRDICQRGTSLTIQCQVDSQVTMMFWYRQQPGQSLTLIATANQGSEATYESGFVIDKFPISRPNLTFSTLTVSNMSPEDSSIYLCSADVGSSEAFFGQGTRLTVV.

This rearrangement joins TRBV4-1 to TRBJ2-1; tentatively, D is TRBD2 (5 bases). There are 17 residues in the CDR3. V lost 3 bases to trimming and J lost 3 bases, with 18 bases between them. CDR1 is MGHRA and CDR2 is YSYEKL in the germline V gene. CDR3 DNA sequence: TGCGCCAGCAGCCAGTTACCACCGGGAAACTACTACAATGAGCAGTTCTTC. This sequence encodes CASSQLPPGNYYNEQFF.

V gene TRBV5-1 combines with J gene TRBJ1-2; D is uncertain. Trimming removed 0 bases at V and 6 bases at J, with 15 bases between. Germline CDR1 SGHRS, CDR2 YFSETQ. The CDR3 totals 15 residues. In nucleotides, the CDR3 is TGCGCCAGCAGCTTGGTGGGCCTCGACCCGAATGGCTACACCTTC. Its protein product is CASSLVGLDPNGYTF.

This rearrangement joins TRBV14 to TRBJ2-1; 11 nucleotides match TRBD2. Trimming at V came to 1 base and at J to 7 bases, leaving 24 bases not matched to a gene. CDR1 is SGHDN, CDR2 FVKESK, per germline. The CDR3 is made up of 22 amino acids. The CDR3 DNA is TGTGCCAGCAGCCAAGCCCCCCCCGAGCTGGCTAGCGGGAGGTTAGGGAGGAATGAGCAGTTCTTC. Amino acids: CASSQAPPELASGRLGRNEQFF. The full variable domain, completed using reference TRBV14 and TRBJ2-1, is EAGVTQFPSHSVIEKGQTVTLRCDPISGHDNLYWYRRVMGKEIKFLLHFVKESKQDESGMPNNRFLAERTGGTYSTLKVQPAELEDSGVYFCASSQAPPELASGRLGRNEQFFGPGTRLTVL.

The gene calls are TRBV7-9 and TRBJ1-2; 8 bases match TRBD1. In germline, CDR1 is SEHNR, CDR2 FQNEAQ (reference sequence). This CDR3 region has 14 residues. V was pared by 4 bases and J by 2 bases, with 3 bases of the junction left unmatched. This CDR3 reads CASSSWTGNYGYTF. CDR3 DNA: TGTGCCAGCAGCTCCTGGACAGGGAACTATGGCTACACCTTC.

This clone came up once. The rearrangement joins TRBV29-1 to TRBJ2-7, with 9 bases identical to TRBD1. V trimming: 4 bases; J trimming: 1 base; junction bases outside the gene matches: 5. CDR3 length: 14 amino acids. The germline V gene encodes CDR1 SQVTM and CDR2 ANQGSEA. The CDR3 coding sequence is TGCAGCGTTGTTCCGGACAGGGGTTCCTACGAGCAGTACTTC. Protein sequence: CSVVPDRGSYEQYF.

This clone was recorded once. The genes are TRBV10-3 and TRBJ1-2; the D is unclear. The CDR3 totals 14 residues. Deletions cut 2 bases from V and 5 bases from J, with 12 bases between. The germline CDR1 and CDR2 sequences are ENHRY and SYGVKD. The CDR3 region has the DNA TGTGCCATCAGTGAGGTTCCCGGGTCTTATGGCTACACCTTC. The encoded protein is CAISEVPGSYGYTF.

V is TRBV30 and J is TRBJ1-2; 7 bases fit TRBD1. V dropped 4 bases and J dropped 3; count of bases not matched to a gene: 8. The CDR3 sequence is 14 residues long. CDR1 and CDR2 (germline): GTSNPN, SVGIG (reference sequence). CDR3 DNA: TGTGCCTGGACCCTGACAGGGTCAGACTATGGCTACACCTTC. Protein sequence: CAWTLTGSDYGYTF.

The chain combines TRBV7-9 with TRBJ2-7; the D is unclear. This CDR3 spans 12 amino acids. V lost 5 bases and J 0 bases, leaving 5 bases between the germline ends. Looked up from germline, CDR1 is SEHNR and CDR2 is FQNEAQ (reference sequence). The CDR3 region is CASSKSSYEQYF. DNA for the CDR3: TGTGCCAGCAGCAAAAGCTCCTACGAGCAGTACTTC.

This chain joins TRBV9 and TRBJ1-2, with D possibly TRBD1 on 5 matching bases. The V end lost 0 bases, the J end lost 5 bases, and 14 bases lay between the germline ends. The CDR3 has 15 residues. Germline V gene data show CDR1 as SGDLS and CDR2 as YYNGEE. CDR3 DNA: TGTGCCAGCAGCGTAGAATCCCGGGGGAGATATGGCTACACCTTC. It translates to CASSVESRGRYGYTF. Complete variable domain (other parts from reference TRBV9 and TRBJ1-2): DSGVTQTPKHLITATGQRVTLRCSPRSGDLSVYWYQQSLDQGLQFLIQYYNGEERAKGNILERFSAQQFPDLHSELNLSSLELGDSALYFCASSVESRGRYGYTFGSGTRLTVV.